This T cell receptor beta chain came from a study of PD-1 blockade in classical Hodgkin lymphoma (dated by TCRdb to 2018 to 2021). Notes on the research overall: Nivolumab dosing was 3 mg/kg intravenously every 2 weeks, continuing until either disease progression or unacceptable toxicity. The study used TCR beta sequencing and CyTOF to define a peripheral blood immune signature of response to PD-1 blockade in classical Hodgkin lymphoma. The paper's findings and limits, for the study overall: Patients starting nivolumab less than 1 year after ASCT had lower diversity and were excluded from later analyses to avoid confounding by immune reconstitution. Baseline TCR diversity was reported to be lower in newly diagnosed patients than in healthy donors and to be lower still in relapsed/refractory patients. The study was restricted to a single clinical trial cohort, and the causes of repertoire differences, possibly disease activity or prior therapy, were left undefined. CD4+ but not CD8+ TCR diversity rose significantly by C4D1 (p=0.0027 vs p=0.16), most apparent in complete responders (p=0.02). Trial patients with a complete response had baseline diversity similar to that of newly diagnosed patients, while partial responders and progressors had significantly lower diversity.

In the paper's terms, the time point label means: cycle 1 day 1 (C1D1), immediately before nivolumab initiation. Every trial patient had relapsed following autologous stem cell transplantation, and prior brentuximab vedotin exposure was what differed among cohorts A, B and C. The trial cohort was composed of about 58 patients with relapsed/refractory classical Hodgkin lymphoma, for whom complete response, partial response or progressive disease was recorded as best overall response. In the multi-cohort phase II CheckMate 205 trial, trial patients received single-agent nivolumab. An independent review committee assessed best overall response by applying the 2007 International Working Group response criteria. PBMCs from the trial were collected at three points: immediately before nivolumab initiation (C1D1), and during therapy at cycle 2 day 1 and cycle 4 day 1. Peripheral blood was collected in 8 mL Vacutainer Cell Preparation Tubes, from which PBMCs were isolated by centrifugation and then cryopreserved.

The CDR3 runs 16 residues from the cysteine to the phenylalanine. The retained sequence is limited to the CDR3, 48 bases, with the frame set at the first base. V is cut by 3 bases and J by 2 bases, and the space between the germline ends is 16 bases. CDR1 and CDR2 are read off the germline V gene as MDHEN and SYDVKM. For this clone: It has no known antigen specificity. Base qualities are not recorded, but no much larger clone differs from it by a single base.

Genomic DNA was isolated using the Qiagen DNeasy kit from unsorted PBMCs as well as from negatively selected CD4+ and CD8+ fractions. TCR beta CDR3 regions were amplified by immunoSEQ multiplex PCR using primers annealing to V and J segments. Amplification bias was minimized using a synthetic immune receptor repertoire, and residual bias was removed computationally after sequencing. In the authors' own workflow: Repertoire diversity was quantified as the Shannon entropy index using custom Python scripts. Unsorted, CD4+ and CD8+ repertoires were analyzed separately, except for combined analyses in which CD4+ and CD8+ sequences were merged in silico. A clone was considered expanded if an increase in frequency of at least 2-fold after treatment relative to C1D1 was found, and a pseudocount of 0.5 was applied to clones undetected at baseline. Singleton clones were defined as clones with 0 or 1 copy at C1D1, and non-singleton clones were defined as clones with 2 or more copies. Clones expanded in unsorted samples were labelled as CD4+, CD8+ or unknown by matching protein sequences in sorted samples from the same patient. Diversity changes from C1D1 to C4D1 were tested in paired samples using Wilcoxon tests. The table comes from immuneACCESS by way of TCRdb, which keeps in-frame sequences with V and J called. Part of the clones is missing from these tables; in studies checked, under half for an unresolved V gene and the rest for unknown reasons. V, J and clone size were drawn from that table, and D and trimming were deduced from the DNA. The sample table holds some 64,000 clones, of which 85% to 90% were seen once. The top ten hold about 15% of the sample.

The chain couples TRBV28 to TRBJ1-1, and TRBD1 may be the D gene, going by 5 matching bases. This TCR derives from a human donor with classical Hodgkin lymphoma. The sample was peripheral blood mononuclear cells (PBMCs), taken at baseline. The DNA sequence follows: TGTGCCAGCAGTTTGAGGAGGGGACGGAGAAACACTGAAGCTTTCTTT. Its coded protein is CASSLRRGRRNTEAFF.